The 12 T cell receptor beta chains in this list originate from one sample, sequenced in a study of T cell changes during pregnancy in multiple sclerosis. The table came from immunoSEQ multiplex PCR; TCRdb's copy has only in-frame clones and leaves some out. The sample holds under 70,000 clones, about 90% seen once. The source material was CD4+ T cells from peripheral blood mononuclear cells, sampled after pregnancy. These receptors were collected from a female donor with multiple sclerosis, enrolled in a pregnancy study.

This clone has at least ten counts. The chain recombines TRBV7-9 with TRBJ2-7; TRBD1 matches at 9 bases. The CDR3 loop spans 12 amino acids. Germline CDR1 reads SEHNR; CDR2 reads FQNEAQ (reference sequence). The V gene end was trimmed by 4 bases and the J gene end by 5 bases; junction bases not matched to a gene: 0. For the CDR3, the DNA is TGTGCCAGCAGCTGGACAGGGGACGAGCAGTACTTC. This encodes CASSWTGDEQYF.

V is TRBV7-2 and J is TRBJ1-2; 11 bases agree with TRBD1. Germline loops: CDR1 SGHTA, CDR2 FQGNSA. V lost 5 bases, J lost 14 bases, and 13 bases stayed unmatched. The CDR3 sequence is 14 residues long. The CDR3 DNA reads TGTGCCAGCAGCCCCGGGAGGACAGGGGGCGTCTGGACCTTC. Translating gives CASSPGRTGGVWTF.

The V call is TRBV2, the J call TRBJ2-1; 13 bases are a match to TRBD2. V lost 7 bases and J lost 4; bases outside the gene matches: 7. Per germline, CDR1 SNHLY and CDR2 FYNNEI. The CDR3 runs to 16 residues. CDR3 sequence: CASTLGLAGAYNEQFF. CDR3 nucleotide sequence: TGTGCCAGCACCCTCGGACTAGCGGGGGCATACAATGAGCAGTTCTTC.

In the case of this clone: This specimen includes other DNA sequences encoding the same CDR3. The J gene is TRBJ2-3, the V gene TRBV20-1, with D possibly TRBD1 on 5 matching bases. Trimming took off 3 bases at V and 6 bases at J, with 7 bases between the two ends. Germline V gene data show CDR1 as DFQATT and CDR2 as SNEGSKA (reference sequence). The length of the CDR3 is 11 residues. The CDR3 loop is CSARGPDTQYF. In DNA, the CDR3 is TGCAGTGCTAGGGGGCCCGATACGCAGTATTTT.

The rearrangement joins TRBV19 to TRBJ2-7; the D is unclear. Per the germline V gene, CDR1 is LNHDA and CDR2 is SQIVND (reference sequence). The CDR3 consists of 12 residues. V lost 4 bases to trimming and J lost 6 bases, with 10 bases between them. The CDR3 coding sequence is TGTGCCAGTAGTACTTCAGGTTCCGAGCAGTACTTC. Translation: CASSTSGSEQYF.

This chain joins TRBV23-1 and TRBJ1-3; 7 nucleotides agree with TRBD1. Being an ORF, TRBV23-1 has a function that is uncertain. CDR3 length: 18 residues. Losses at the gene ends were 0 bases for V and 3 bases for J; bases not matched to a gene: 11. Here the CDR3 DNA reads TGCGCCAGCAGTCAATCCGCAGGGGACAGATCTTTTGGAAACACCATATATTTT. Translating it yields CASSQSAGDRSFGNTIYF.

CDR3 residues: CASTMVYSNQPQHF. In DNA form, the CDR3 reads TGTGCCAGCACTATGGTTTATAGCAATCAGCCCCAGCATTTT. The chain is built from TRBV6-1 and TRBJ1-5; D is unresolved. Germline values: CDR1 MNHNS, CDR2 SASEGT. The CDR3 consists of 14 residues. Trimming took off 7 bases at V and 0 bases at J, with 10 bases between the two ends.

By sample fraction, this clone is medium-sized. The chain recombines TRBV6-5 with TRBJ2-7, with D possibly TRBD2 on 5 matching bases. Germline V gene data show CDR1 as MNHEY and CDR2 as SVGAGI. V was pared by 4 bases and J by 3 bases, with 19 bases between. The CDR3 contains 16 residues. This CDR3 reads CASSLRDQRAGYEQYF. The DNA of the CDR3 is TGTGCCAGCAGTTTGAGAGACCAGAGGGCTGGCTACGAGCAGTACTTC.

This chain links TRBV7-9 with TRBJ1-6, with D possibly matching TRBD1 (6 bases). The length of the CDR3 is 13 residues. The germline CDR1 and CDR2 sequences are SEHNR and FQNEAQ (reference sequence). The CDR3 nucleotides read TGTGCAGGTGTCACAGGGCCTAATTCACCCCTCCACTTT. Translation gives CAGVTGPNSPLHF.

The rearrangement joins TRBV6-4 to TRBJ1-2; 8 bases fit TRBD1. The germline gives CDR1 MRHNA, CDR2 SNTAGT. CDR3 length: 11 amino acids. J gave up 4 bases and V 9 bases, and 1 base lay outside the gene matches. CDR3 amino acids: CASTGGYGYTF. CDR3 bases: TGTGCCAGTACAGGGGGCTATGGCTACACCTTC.

This clone has just one count. This chain uses TRBV2 with TRBJ2-7, with 12 bases that match TRBD1. Germline CDR1 SNHLY, CDR2 FYNNEI. The V segment lost 7 bases and the J segment 5 bases; nucleotides outside the gene matches: 12. CDR3 length equals 16 residues. The CDR3 is CASTVLGQGAVNEQYF. In nucleotides, the CDR3 is TGTGCCAGCACCGTTTTGGGACAGGGGGCGGTCAACGAGCAGTACTTC.

The rearrangement uses TRBV10-3 and TRBJ1-3; D gene uncertain. V was shortened by 3 bases and J by 0 bases, with 9 bases between the two germline ends. This CDR3 has 15 amino acids. Germline V gene data show CDR1 as ENHRY and CDR2 as SYGVKD. The DNA of the CDR3 is TGTGCCATCAGTGAAGAGGGCTTCTCTGGAAACACCATATATTTT. Translating it yields CAISEEGFSGNTIYF.